The source of this T cell receptor (beta chain) is a study of PD-L1 blockade in urothelial cancer. The repertoire was sequenced with immunoSEQ multiplex PCR; TCRdb's copy has only in-frame clones and lacks some. The sample contains over 50,000 clones, approximately 86% of which appear only once. Unmatched junction bases numbered 8, after V lost 6 bases and J lost 6 bases. The germline V gene has CDR1 MDHEN and CDR2 SYDVKM. The CDR3 sequence is 15 residues long. Sequencing used PBMCs, obtained around atezolizumab (anti-PD-L1) treatment. The clonotype originates from a man aged 45-60 years with urothelial cancer. This chain links TRBV28 with TRBJ1-6, with TRBD1 matching 7 bases. CDR3 loop: CASRPSTGANSPLHF. CDR3 sequence (DNA): TGTGCCAGCAGGCCCAGTACAGGGGCTAATTCACCCCTCCACTTT.